The entry that follows covers one T cell receptor (beta chain) sequence. RNA transcripts provided the source from which TCR beta CDR3 regions were amplified. The HTBI set primed first-round TCR CDR3 RT-PCR. One entry per CDR3 protein, called by TCRdb with MiXCR from the multiplex PCR reads. The sample records around 400,000 distinct CDR3 sequences, 12% to 15% being singletons. CDR3 length: 13 amino acids. The V gene lost 3 bases and the J gene lost 15 bases, with 17 bases spanning the gap. Germline CDR1 is KGHDR and CDR2 is SFDVKD. These data belong to a study of T cells in Graves' hyperthyroidism and ophthalmopathy. Duration under 3 months, a NOSPECS grade of at least 4, and a Clinical Activity Score of at least 3 characterized the ophthalmopathy patients. Patients with uncontrolled infections, other autoimmune diseases, pregnancy or lactation were excluded. Every diagnosis used clinical symptoms, serum thyroxine and TRAb, thyroid ultrasound and orbital computed tomography. The PBMCs were taken from around 9 ml of fresh peripheral blood.

The receptor comes from a woman in her fifties or sixties with Graves' ophthalmopathy. The rearrangement uses TRBV24-1 and TRBJ1-5; maybe TRBD1 (5 bases). The specimen sequenced was blood. The CDR3 DNA reads as TGTGCCACCAGTGATCCAACTGTAGGGGTGATGCATTTT. As protein: CATSDPTVGVMHF.